This is a list of T cell receptor beta chains from one sample in a study of blood T cell repertoires in COVID-19. Assay: immunoSEQ multiplex PCR; the TCRdb copy retains only in-frame clones and omits some. The sample records about 220,000 clones, around 80% being singletons. Sequencing was carried out using peripheral blood. These TCRs come from a human donor in a cohort sampled during active COVID-19. CDR3s leave out the opening cysteine and the closing phenylalanine or tryptophan. The D gene is left open where the match is weak. Clone size appears in some rows only: once, few, many, or a class for an expanded clone.

>TRBD2|.|TRBV7-2|TRBJ2-7
ASSLGTSGRLYEQY
>.|.|TRBV6-5|TRBJ2-5
ATSGTPQETQY
>.|.|TRBV5-1|TRBJ1-5
ASSLGGTDNQPQH
>.|once|TRBV30|TRBJ2-2
ACQLAGELF
>TRBD2|.|TRBV3-1/TRBV3-2|TRBJ2-2
ASSQVSSAQTSGPGELF
>.|.|TRBV27|TRBJ2-3
ASSPGGRELDTQY
>TRBD2|.|TRBV18|TRBJ2-5
ASSPPLAGGQETQY
>TRBD1|.|TRBV19|TRBJ1-2
ASSIQGGRGYT
>TRBD1|few|TRBV19|TRBJ2-7
ASNPDRAPYYEQY
>.|.|TRBV19|TRBJ1-1
ASSTRPVNTEAF
>TRBD1|few|TRBV4-3|TRBJ1-6
ASSSGTAYSPLH
>.|few|TRBV7-8|TRBJ1-3
ASSLERGAGNTIY
>.|.|TRBV6-6|TRBJ2-2
ASSRDSGGTGELF
>.|.|TRBV11-2|TRBJ1-5
PLGGGNQPQH
>.|.|TRBV24-1|TRBJ1-5
ATSAWQVDQPQH
>.|once|TRBV7-2|TRBJ2-3
ASSLGRATDTQY
>.|.|TRBV11-3|TRBJ2-7
ASSFRRGDEQY
>TRBD2|.|TRBV13|TRBJ2-7
ASSPGLAGGYEQY
>.|.|TRBV6-5|TRBJ1-2
ASSPGEAIYGYT
>.|.|TRBV19|TRBJ1-1
ASSIFGGHGTEAF
>TRBD2|once|TRBV2|TRBJ2-1
ASSEAGGPYNEQF
>.|few|TRBV12-3/TRBV12-4|TRBJ1-5
ASSFGNQPQH
>TRBD2|.|TRBV9|TRBJ2-7
ASSVGLAGGAYEQY
>.|.|TRBV6-5|TRBJ2-2
ASSPGNTGELF
>.|.|TRBV24-1|TRBJ2-7
ATSDSFPSYEQY
>TRBD1|.|TRBV18|TRBJ1-2
ASSPGGQGYGYT
>TRBD1|.|TRBV11-2|TRBJ1-5
ASSIGQGGQPQH
>.|.|TRBV6-2/TRBV6-3|TRBJ1-1
ASSYPRGTKNTEAF
>.|once|TRBV30|TRBJ2-4
AWSVGENIQY
>.|.|TRBV18|TRBJ2-1
ASSPKGRAGNEQF
>.|.|TRBV5-1|TRBJ2-5
ASMRAYQETQY
>.|.|TRBV28|TRBJ2-1
ASSRTLDYNEQF
>TRBD1|.|TRBV7-9|TRBJ1-2
ASSSGQANYGYT
>.|.|TRBV7-2|TRBJ2-7
ASSVGGYEQY
>TRBD2|once|TRBV7-9|TRBJ2-1
ASPGGGSYNEQF
>.|.|TRBV9|TRBJ2-7
ASSVSSGSLEQY
>.|.|TRBV13|TRBJ1-5
ASSLGAGHSSNQPQH
>TRBD2|.|TRBV7-2|TRBJ2-1
ASSPLAGGHNEQF
>TRBD1|.|TRBV6-5|TRBJ1-5
ASSSDRGYNQPQH
>TRBD1|.|TRBV27|TRBJ2-6
ASSWGQGAHGANVLT
>.|.|TRBV18|TRBJ1-5
ASSPSGGSGQPQH
>.|.|TRBV7-2|TRBJ2-3
ASSPHFSDTQY
>TRBD1|.|TRBV5-1|TRBJ2-5
ASSRSGTEAQETQY
>TRBD2|.|TRBV19|TRBJ2-1
ASKKGTSGSRGSYNEQF